The clone carrying this TCR beta chain was detected a few times. The antigen is unknown. Germline V gives CDR1 SGHNT, CDR2 YENEEA. With V trimmed by 1 base and J by 4 bases, 1 base remained unmatched. The CDR3 runs to 14 residues. Method: immunoSEQ multiplex PCR; TCRdb's copy keeps in-frame clones and lacks some. The sample lists 12,000 or so clones, approximately 27% seen once, with roughly a fifth in the top ten. The data originate from a study of sequential checkpoint blockade in melanoma. For the study at large: TCRbeta immunosequencing was performed on DNA from more than 75 pretreatment melanoma tumor samples. Twenty-two patients had matched tumor biopsies before treatment and at week 13 after nivolumab or ipilimumab alone. Study findings and constraints: T-cell fraction and clonality followed PD-L1 and CD8+ counts, not mutational load.

Treatment: randomized to nivolumab then ipilimumab (arm A) or the reverse (arm B). This TCR was recovered from a human donor with melanoma. V gene TRBV11-3 combines with J gene TRBJ2-3; 8 nucleotides align to TRBD2. This specimen consisted of tumor tissue (inferred from file names), obtained from a patient given nivolumab and ipilimumab in sequence. CDR3 bases: TGTGCCAGCAGCTTAGGCGGGGGGTCAGATACGCAGTATTTT. Translating it yields CASSLGGGSDTQYF.